This T cell receptor (beta chain) is drawn from a study of identical twins (TCRdb year 2016). Turning to the overall study: To test whether fetal clonotypes persist, this study deep-sequenced TCR alpha and beta repertoires from monozygotic twins, from unrelated adults of various ages, and from cord blood. To rule out contamination, the twin experiments were replicated at different times with different library preparation protocols.

This clonotype was seen a handful of times. Its cognate antigen has yet to be identified. Base qualities are not at hand, and no much larger clone is one base apart. V is clipped by 3 bases and J by 7 bases, and the sequence between their germline boundaries is 25 bases long. The CDR3 has 17 amino acids, counting the end cysteine and phenylalanine. Only the CDR3 region is kept as DNA, spanning 51 bases read in frame from base 1. Every donor was a healthy Caucasian. Overall study outcomes, separate from this receptor: Invariant T cells such as MAIT and iNKT could partly confound zero-insertion analyses, although diverse VJ usage argued against such confounding for most clonotypes. Conclusions relied on cross-sectional statistical analysis, since the same donors could not be followed over many years. The excess sharing between twins in beta out-of-frame sequences was weaker because fewer shared sequences reduced the signal-to-noise ratio. Compared with coincidental sharing between unrelated individuals, out-of-frame TCR alpha sequences shared between twins had an excess of sequences with low generation probability. In monozygotic twins, out-of-frame TCR alpha sharing was systematically underestimated by recombination models, although the models agreed with sharing between unrelated individuals. Fewer insertions were carried by abundant cord blood beta clonotypes; a weaker similar trend was observed in young adult naive repertoires, while no such trend was observed in memory repertoires.

Libraries came from 5' RACE. TCRdb names Illumina HiSeq 2000 as the instrument used. A universal primer binding site was introduced by template switching, and a unique molecular identifier was present in the final cDNA, enabling accurate counting of TCR cDNA molecules. Specific primers in the conserved constant-segment region were used to synthesize first-strand cDNA for the TCR alpha and beta chains. To control for contamination, every cDNA library was double barcoded, receiving both a SMART-Mk sample barcode and Illumina barcodes. TruSeq adapter sequences and Illumina sample barcodes were added in two successive PCR steps. Sequencing of the TCR alpha and beta cDNA libraries was done on the Illumina HiSeq platform using custom primers. In the source study's methods: MiGEC was used to process raw reads and extract unique molecular identifiers, and MiXCR was used to find CDR3 positions. Recombination models were inferred per individual with the repgenHMM and IGoR tools using an EM algorithm. The tcR package in R was used for shared clonotype analysis, with sharing normalized by the product of cloneset sizes. To study raw recombination free of thymic and clonal selection effects, out-of-frame nonproductive sequences were analyzed. TCRdb applied fastp at Q25 and MiXCR to the public reads, then kept only in-frame beta chains. Each entry is one CDR3 protein sequence, shown with its most common DNA and genes. TCRdb assigned the V and J calls; the authors' analysis was not used. The sample table shows 1.5 million to 2 million distinct CDR3 sequences, and more than 30% are seen once. The top ten clonotypes cover over 0.25% of the sample.

Recombination connected TRBV12-3 or TRBV12-4 to TRBJ2-7; TRBD2 is perhaps the D gene, given 6 matching bases. Sequencing was performed on cord blood. This clonotype originated in a newborn girl in good health. The CDR3 region reads CASSFYTAGPFGNEQYF. The nucleotide sequence reads as follows: TGTGCCAGCAGTTTCTATACGGCGGGACCCTTTGGCAATGAGCAGTACTTC.